One and the same sample provided the 25 T cell receptor beta chains below, sequenced in a study of CD8+ T cells in alopecia areata. As for treatment: oral pan-JAK inhibitor, 5-10 mg twice daily. Reverse transcribed after extraction, RNA yielded cDNA as the sequencing template. Generated by immunoSEQ multiplex PCR, the TCRdb table keeps only in-frame clones and is missing some. The repertoire has 87,000 or so clones, around 71% of them found once; the top ten carry around 16%. This specimen consisted of CD8+ T cells sorted from blood, obtained at approximately week 42, from a patient treated with tofacitinib. These TCRs come from a human donor with alopecia areata.

J is TRBJ1-1 and V is TRBV5-6, with 7 nucleotides matching TRBD1. Trimming removed 9 bases from V and 0 bases from J; junction bases left unmatched: 5. This CDR3 has 13 amino acids. Germline V CDR1 and CDR2: SGHDT, YYEEEE. This CDR3 reads CATSTGMNTEAFF. CDR3 sequence (DNA): TGTGCCACCTCGACAGGGATGAACACTGAAGCTTTCTTT.

The chain combines TRBV14 with TRBJ2-2; the D is unclear. The CDR3 is made up of 13 amino acids. Trimming shortened V by 2 bases and J by 5 bases, and 6 bases separated the two germline ends. CDR1 SGHDN and CDR2 FVKESK come from the germline V gene. The DNA of the CDR3 is TGTGCCAGCAGCCAAATAAAGACCGGGGAGCTGTTTTTT. Its protein product is CASSQIKTGELFF.

In this sample, this clone is medium-sized. V and J are TRBV18 and TRBJ1-4; 7 bases map to TRBD1. CDR1 is KGHSH, CDR2 LQKENI, per germline. V was clipped by 0 bases and J by 3 bases; unmatched bases: 7. This CDR3 is built from 17 residues. CDR3 DNA: TGTGCCAGCTCACCACCCTACATGACAGGGTCTAATGAAAAACTGTTTTTT. As protein: CASSPPYMTGSNEKLFF.

The chain links TRBV29-1 to TRBJ2-7; TRBD1 might be the D (6 bases). CDR1 is SQVTM, CDR2 ANQGSEA, per germline. V lost 3 bases to trimming and J lost 3 bases, with 12 bases between them. The CDR3 contains 13 residues. The CDR3 loop is CSVDPGDGYEQYF. The CDR3 DNA follows: TGCAGCGTTGATCCAGGGGATGGCTACGAGCAGTACTTC.

A single count supports this clone. The chain recombines TRBV7-7 with TRBJ2-3, with 10 positions matching TRBD2. This CDR3 is built from 15 residues. The V gene's germline CDR1 is SSHAT and CDR2 FNYEAQ (reference sequence). With V trimmed by 5 bases and J by 3 bases, 5 bases remained unmatched. The CDR3 DNA reads TGTGCCAGCAGCCCAACACTAGCGGGGACAGATACGCAGTATTTT. This translates into CASSPTLAGTDTQYF.

The rearrangement links TRBV5-8 to TRBJ2-3; TRBD2 might be the D (6 bases). Germline-derived CDR1 and CDR2 are SGHTS and YDEGEE. The CDR3 has 16 amino acids. V gave up 2 bases and J gave up 5 bases, with 18 bases separating them. DNA of the CDR3: TGTGCCAGCAGCTTTGGTGTGACGGGGGATGGAGATACGCAGTATTTT. Amino acid sequence: CASSFGVTGDGDTQYF.

This chain joins TRBV5-1 and TRBJ1-1; D unresolved. Trimming removed 2 bases at V and 0 bases at J, with 11 bases between. The germline V gene encodes CDR1 SGHRS and CDR2 YFSETQ. CDR3 length: 15 residues. The CDR3 region is CASSLMGMMNTEAFF. DNA for the CDR3: TGCGCCAGCAGCTTAATGGGGATGATGAACACTGAAGCTTTCTTT.

The genes are TRBV13 and TRBJ2-1; 9 bases are shared with TRBD1. This CDR3 has 17 residues. Germline assignment: CDR1 PRHDT and CDR2 FYEKMQ (reference sequence). V lost 3 bases, J lost 0 bases, and 6 bases stayed unmatched. CDR3 bases: TGTGCCAGCAGCTTCGGGACAGGGCCAAGCTCCTACAATGAGCAGTTCTTC. This sequence encodes CASSFGTGPSSYNEQFF.

This clone was seen once. The chain is built from TRBV4-3 and TRBJ1-5; no firm D call. Looked up from germline, CDR1 is LGHNA and CDR2 is YSLEER. CDR3 length equals 15 residues. Trimming removed 0 bases from V and 6 bases from J, with 12 bases in between. CDR3 residues: CASSQDSLSSQPQHF. The CDR3 coding sequence is TGCGCCAGCAGCCAAGATAGCCTTTCCAGTCAGCCCCAGCATTTT.

This clone has just a few counts. The V call is TRBV11-3, the J call TRBJ2-4; D call uncertain. V lost 4 bases, J lost 2 bases, and 6 bases lay in between. Germline CDR1 and CDR2: SGHNT and YENEEA. This CDR3 is built from 13 residues. As DNA, the CDR3 is TGTGCCAGCAGCTGGGTACCCAAAAACATTCAGTACTTC. This gives the protein CASSWVPKNIQYF.

The chain links TRBV5-1 to TRBJ1-1; D call uncertain. V was cut by 6 bases and J by 0 bases, with 18 bases left in between. Germline V gene sequence: CDR1 SGHRS, CDR2 YFSETQ. The CDR3 sequence is 16 residues long. The CDR3 DNA follows: TGCGCCAGCAAAACCCAAACCGCAGCGGTGAACACTGAAGCTTTCTTT. Translating it yields CASKTQTAAVNTEAFF.

The count of this clone is one. The gene calls are TRBV30 and TRBJ2-2; weak D call: TRBD2 (6 bases). Germline V gene sequence: CDR1 GTSNPN, CDR2 SVGIG (reference sequence). V lost 0 bases and J 2 bases, leaving 22 bases between the germline ends. The CDR3 sequence is 19 residues long. CDR3 DNA: TGTGCCTGGAGTGTAAGCCCCCTCTCCGGGACTGTAAACACCGGGGAGCTGTTTTTT. Translation: CAWSVSPLSGTVNTGELFF.

The chain couples TRBV19 to TRBJ1-1; maybe TRBD1 (5 bases). CDR1 is LNHDA, CDR2 SQIVND, per germline (reference sequence). This CDR3 spans 12 amino acids. The V end was cut by 3 bases, the J end by 5 bases, with 7 bases between. The CDR3 nucleotides read TGTGCCAGTAGTATGTCAGGGACTGAAGCTTTCTTT. Encoded protein: CASSMSGTEAFF.

The genes are TRBV4-3 and TRBJ2-1; D may be TRBD1 or TRBD2 (6 bases each). This CDR3 has 12 residues. Trimming left V 7 bases short and J 5 bases short, with 9 bases between. Germline V gene data show CDR1 as LGHNA and CDR2 as YSLEER. CDR3 bases: TGCGCCAGCAAAGGGGGGAACAATGAGCAGTTCTTC. Translating it yields CASKGGNNEQFF.

V usage is TRBV9 and J usage is TRBJ1-1; D unresolved. The CDR3 covers 13 residues. V gave up 4 bases and J gave up 1 base, with 8 bases separating them. Per the germline V gene, CDR1 is SGDLS and CDR2 is YYNGEE. The DNA of the CDR3 is TGTGCCAGCAGCCCAGACGGGAACACTGAAGCTTTCTTT. Translating it yields CASSPDGNTEAFF.

This clone was picked up one time. The rearrangement joins TRBV4-3 to TRBJ2-7, with D perhaps matching TRBD1 (5 bases). Germline V lookup: CDR1 LGHNA, CDR2 YSLEER. The V gene lost 4 bases and the J gene lost 0 bases, with 19 bases spanning the gap. This CDR3 spans 17 amino acids. CDR3 sequence: CASSLTLRGSSSYEQYF. As DNA, the CDR3 is TGCGCCAGCAGCCTTACACTAAGGGGTAGTAGCTCCTACGAGCAGTACTTC.

The chain has TRBV29-1 and TRBJ1-1; unclear D gene. CDR3 length: 14 residues. The V gene's germline CDR1 is SQVTM and CDR2 ANQGSEA. V lost 6 bases and J lost 1, with 15 bases in between. DNA for the CDR3: TGCAGCGTAGGAGGAGGTCAGGCGAACACTGAAGCTTTCTTT. Translated: CSVGGGQANTEAFF.

The chain joins TRBV7-3 to TRBJ2-7; D may match TRBD1 or TRBD2 (6 bases each). This CDR3 is 14 amino acids long. Germline-derived CDR1 and CDR2 are SGHTA and FQGTGA. The V end lost 2 bases, the J end lost 6 bases, and 14 bases lay between the germline ends. The CDR3 here is CASSLGGGPSEQYF. CDR3 DNA: TGTGCCAGCAGCTTAGGAGGGGGTCCGTCCGAGCAGTACTTC.

The chain recombines TRBV5-1 with TRBJ1-1, with 8 bases fitting TRBD1. The germline V gene encodes CDR1 SGHRS and CDR2 YFSETQ. J was trimmed by 4 bases and V by 4 bases; bases with no gene match: 12. This CDR3 is built from 16 residues. CDR3 amino acids: CASSPNSGGAGTEAFF. In DNA form, the CDR3 reads TGCGCCAGCAGCCCAAATTCAGGGGGCGCGGGCACTGAAGCTTTCTTT.

The sample holds one count of this clone. V gene TRBV11-3 combines with J gene TRBJ2-5; TRBD1 matches 8 bases. V shed 4 bases, J shed 2 bases, and the junction held 9 bases outside the gene matches. Per germline, CDR1 SGHNT and CDR2 YENEEA. The CDR3 loop spans 16 amino acids. For the CDR3, the DNA is TGTGCCAGCAGCTCCCCCACAGGGGGTTCACAAGAGACCCAGTACTTC. Translating gives CASSSPTGGSQETQYF.

CDR3: CASSFRPGVMNTEAFF. The DNA of the CDR3 is TGTGCCAGCAGCTTCCGGCCCGGCGTCATGAACACTGAAGCTTTCTTT. The rearrangement uses TRBV7-8 and TRBJ1-1; no clear D. Germline V CDR1 and CDR2: SGHVS, FQNEAQ. V lost 3 bases and J lost 0, with 14 bases in between. This CDR3 region has 16 residues.

The chain is built from TRBV7-9 and TRBJ1-1; no definite D call. The germline V and J ends were trimmed by 5 bases and 5 bases, with 15 bases remaining between them. This CDR3 is 14 amino acids long. Germline-derived CDR1 and CDR2 are SEHNR and FQNEAQ (reference sequence). CDR3 loop: CASSKLGVGTEAFF. In DNA form, the CDR3 reads TGTGCCAGCAGCAAGCTCGGGGTTGGAACTGAAGCTTTCTTT.

The chain joins TRBV9 to TRBJ2-1; 7 nucleotides line up with TRBD1. The germline gives CDR1 SGDLS, CDR2 YYNGEE. This CDR3 region has 12 residues. With V trimmed by 3 bases and J by 8 bases, 2 bases remained unmatched. For the CDR3, the DNA is TGTGCCAGCAGCGACGACAGGGATGAGCAGTTCTTC. This translates into CASSDDRDEQFF.

The V and J genes are TRBV4-3 and TRBJ1-2, with D unresolved. Germline CDR1 is LGHNA and CDR2 is YSLEER. Deletions cut 3 bases from V and 4 bases from J, with 12 bases between. This CDR3 has 14 amino acids. The CDR3 sequence: CASSHFETGYGYTF. CDR3 DNA: TGCGCCAGCAGCCATTTTGAGACGGGCTATGGCTACACCTTC.

CDR3 bases: TGCAGCGTTGAAGCCCATGGGTACGAGCAGTACTTC. This translates into CSVEAHGYEQYF. The chain has TRBV29-1 and TRBJ2-7; D call uncertain. Per the germline V gene, CDR1 is SQVTM and CDR2 is ANQGSEA. V lost 1 base to trimming and J lost 4 bases, with 8 bases between them. CDR3 length equals 12 residues.